The next 2 T cell receptor beta chains were all read from a single sample in a study of response to subunit inactivated influenza vaccine. TCRdb reprocessed the RT-PCR reads with MiXCR, giving one entry per CDR3 protein. The sample has 650,000 to 800,000 distinct CDR3 sequences, approximately 17% seen once. This sample comprised PBMCs from blood, obtained less than 6 days after vaccination. The receptors originated from a man between 45 and 60 years old who received an inactivated influenza vaccine.

The rearrangement links TRBV20-1 to TRBJ2-5, with 9 positions matching TRBD2. Germline V gives CDR1 DFQATT, CDR2 SNEGSKA (reference sequence). CDR3 length: 15 residues. Trimming cost V 6 bases and J 4 bases; bases outside gene matches: 12. The CDR3 DNA is TGCAGTGCAGCTCCGAGCGGGGGGACCGGAGAGACCCAGTACTTC. This gives the protein CSAAPSGGTGETQYF.

This chain links TRBV7-2 with TRBJ2-1; TRBD2 matches 9 bases. The CDR3 runs 14 residues. CDR1 SGHTA and CDR2 FQGNSA come from the germline V gene. V was pared by 5 bases and J by 9 bases, with 8 bases of the junction left unmatched. The CDR3 sequence is CASSPGGGGSEQFF. The DNA for the CDR3 is TGTGCCAGCAGCCCAGGCGGGGGGGGCTCTGAGCAGTTCTTC.